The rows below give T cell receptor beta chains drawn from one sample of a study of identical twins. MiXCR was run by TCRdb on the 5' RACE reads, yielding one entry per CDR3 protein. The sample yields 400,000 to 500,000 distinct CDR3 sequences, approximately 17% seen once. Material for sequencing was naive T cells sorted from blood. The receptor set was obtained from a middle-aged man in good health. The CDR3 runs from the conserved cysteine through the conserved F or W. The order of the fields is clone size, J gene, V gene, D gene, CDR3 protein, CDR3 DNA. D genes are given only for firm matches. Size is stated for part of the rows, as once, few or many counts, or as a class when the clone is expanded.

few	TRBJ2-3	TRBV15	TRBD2	CATSRDLRLAGSSTDTQYF	TGTGCCACCAGCAGAGATCTTAGGCTAGCGGGAAGTAGCACAGATACGCAGTATTTT
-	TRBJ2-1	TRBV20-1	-	CSARDSSGGNEQFF	TGCAGTGCTAGAGATTCGTCTGGGGGCAATGAGCAGTTCTTC
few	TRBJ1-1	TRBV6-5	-	CASSYSDSNTEAFF	TGTGCCAGCAGTTACTCGGACAGTAACACTGAAGCTTTCTTT
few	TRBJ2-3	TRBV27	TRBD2	CASSLLLAGSTDTQYF	TGTGCCAGCAGCCTCCTACTAGCGGGGAGCACAGATACGCAGTATTTT
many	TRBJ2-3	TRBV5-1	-	CASSLAGGVLTDTQYF	TGCGCCAGCAGCTTGGCGGGGGGCGTTTTGACAGATACGCAGTATTTT
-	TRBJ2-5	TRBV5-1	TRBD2	CASSFPPASGGYEETQYF	TGCGCCAGCAGCTTCCCTCCCGCCAGCGGGGGGTACGAAGAGACCCAGTACTTC
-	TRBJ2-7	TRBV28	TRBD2	CASSPPFPGLVYEQYF	TGTGCCAGCAGTCCCCCCTTCCCGGGACTAGTCTACGAGCAGTACTTC
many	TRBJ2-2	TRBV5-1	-	CASSDSPTSTGELFF	TGCGCCAGCAGCGACTCCCCCACTAGCACCGGGGAGCTGTTTTTT
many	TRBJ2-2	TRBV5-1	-	CASVAENTGELFF	TGCGCCAGCGTAGCGGAGAACACCGGGGAGCTGTTTTTT
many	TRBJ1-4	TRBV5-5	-	CASSLDRAEGEKLFF	TGTGCCAGCAGCTTGGACAGGGCCGAGGGTGAAAAACTGTTTTTT
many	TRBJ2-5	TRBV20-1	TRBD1	CSAKRPDRGQETQYF	TGCAGTGCTAAACGCCCGGACAGGGGGCAAGAGACCCAGTACTTC
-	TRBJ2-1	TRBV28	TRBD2	CASSFQTSGRREEQFF	TGTGCCAGCAGTTTCCAGACTAGCGGGAGAAGGGAGGAGCAGTTCTTC
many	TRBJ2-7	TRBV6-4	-	CASSDWTFSYEQYF	TGTGCCAGCAGTGACTGGACATTTTCCTACGAGCAGTACTTC
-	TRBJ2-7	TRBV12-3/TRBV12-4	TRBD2	CASSLTSGSFYEQYF	TGTGCCAGCAGTCTTACTAGCGGGAGTTTCTACGAGCAGTACTTC
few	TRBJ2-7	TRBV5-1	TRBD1	CASSFGTGTGEQYF	TGCGCCAGCAGCTTCGGGACAGGGACGGGCGAGCAGTACTTC
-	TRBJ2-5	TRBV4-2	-	CASSQVRTIQETQYF	TGTGCCAGCAGCCAGGTCCGGACTATTCAAGAGACCCAGTACTTC
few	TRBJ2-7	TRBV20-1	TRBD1	CSAPQGTSYEQYF	TGCAGTGCTCCACAGGGGACATCCTACGAGCAGTACTTC
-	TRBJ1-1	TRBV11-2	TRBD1	CASSEYRGWDTEAFF	TGTGCCAGCAGCGAATACAGGGGGTGGGACACTGAAGCTTTCTTT
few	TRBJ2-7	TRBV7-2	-	CASSLDSPRGYEQYF	TGTGCCAGCAGCTTAGACAGTCCGAGGGGCTACGAGCAGTACTTC
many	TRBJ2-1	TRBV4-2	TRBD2	CASSQDPAGLAHEQFF	TGTGCCAGCAGCCAAGATCCAGCGGGGCTAGCGCATGAGCAGTTCTTC
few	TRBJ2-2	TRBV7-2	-	CASSLVIRNTGELFF	TGTGCCAGCAGCTTAGTGATCCGGAACACCGGGGAGCTGTTTTTT
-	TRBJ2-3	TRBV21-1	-	CASSKGNRTGDSSPTDTQYF	TGTGCCAGCAGCAAAGGAAATAGGACAGGGGATAGTTCTCCCACAGATACGCAGTATTTT
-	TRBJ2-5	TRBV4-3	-	CASSQGPPGQSQETQYF	TGCGCCAGCAGCCAGGGCCCTCCTGGACAGTCCCAAGAGACCCAGTACTTC
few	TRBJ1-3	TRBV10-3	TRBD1	CAIRRDSPGNTIYF	TGTGCCATCAGGAGGGACAGCCCTGGAAACACCATATATTTT
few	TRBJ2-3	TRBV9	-	CASSTRTGTTDTQYF	TGTGCCAGCAGCACCCGAACCGGAACCACAGATACGCAGTATTTT
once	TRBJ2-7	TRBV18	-	CASSPPTEQNTYEQYF	TGTGCCAGCTCACCACCGACGGAACAAAACACCTACGAGCAGTACTTC
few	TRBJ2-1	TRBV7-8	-	CASSLRGVTSYGEQFF	TGTGCCAGCAGCTTAAGAGGAGTGACCTCTTATGGTGAGCAGTTCTTC
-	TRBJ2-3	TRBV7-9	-	CASSPPEWGLDTQYF	TGTGCCAGCAGCCCACCGGAGTGGGGGCTTGATACGCAGTATTTT
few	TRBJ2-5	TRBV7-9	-	CASSLVGSRLKETQYF	TGTGCCAGCAGCTTAGTTGGTAGCAGGTTAAAAGAGACCCAGTACTTC
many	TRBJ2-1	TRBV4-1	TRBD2	CASSQPRRTSGSYNEQFF	TGCGCCAGCAGCCAACCACGGAGGACTAGCGGGTCCTACAATGAGCAGTTCTTC
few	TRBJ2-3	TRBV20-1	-	CSAMVGQDTQYF	TGCAGTGCTATGGTGGGACAAGATACGCAGTATTTT
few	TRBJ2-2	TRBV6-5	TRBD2	CASSWREPGELFF	TGTGCCAGCAGTTGGCGGGAGCCCGGGGAGCTGTTTTTT
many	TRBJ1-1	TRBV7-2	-	CASSLMRGNTEAFF	TGTGCCAGCAGCTTAATGAGGGGGAACACTGAAGCTTTCTTT
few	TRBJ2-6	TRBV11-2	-	CASSLEPFSGANVLTF	TGTGCCAGCAGCTTAGAGCCCTTCTCTGGGGCCAACGTCCTGACTTTC
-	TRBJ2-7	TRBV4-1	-	CASSQVYADEQYF	TGCGCCAGCAGCCAAGTATACGCGGACGAGCAGTACTTC
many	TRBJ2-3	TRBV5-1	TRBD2	CASMVMTSGDTQYF	TGCGCCAGCATGGTTATGACTAGCGGAGATACGCAGTATTTT
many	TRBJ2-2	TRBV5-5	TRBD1	CASSLAQGVGGELFF	TGTGCCAGCAGCTTGGCCCAGGGGGTAGGCGGGGAGCTGTTTTTT
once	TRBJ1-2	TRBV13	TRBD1	CASSPRDREERNYGYTF	TGTGCCAGCAGCCCCCGGGACAGGGAGGAGAGGAACTATGGCTACACCTTC
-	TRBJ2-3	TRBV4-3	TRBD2	CASSQDPPRTAGPTGTQYF	TGCGCCAGCAGCCAAGACCCCCCCAGAACAGCGGGGCCCACGGGTACGCAGTATTTT
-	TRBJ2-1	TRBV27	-	CASRLVVDSYNEQFF	TGTGCCAGCAGGCTCGTAGTAGATAGCTACAATGAGCAGTTCTTC
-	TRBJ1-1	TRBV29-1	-	CSVRDNTEAFF	TGCAGCGTAAGGGATAACACTGAAGCTTTCTTT
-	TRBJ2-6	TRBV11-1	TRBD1	CASSFSGTGGLGANVLTF	TGTGCCAGCAGCTTCTCTGGGACAGGGGGCCTTGGGGCCAACGTCCTGACTTTC
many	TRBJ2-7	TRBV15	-	CATGRSYYEQYF	TGTGCCACCGGCCGAAGCTACTACGAGCAGTACTTC
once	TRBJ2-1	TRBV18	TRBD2	CASSPSVPREANEQFF	TGTGCCAGCTCACCAAGTGTCCCGCGGGAGGCCAATGAGCAGTTCTTC
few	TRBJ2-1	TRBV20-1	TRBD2	CSAPPTSGSYNEQFF	TGCAGTGCTCCACCGACTAGCGGGAGTTACAATGAGCAGTTCTTC
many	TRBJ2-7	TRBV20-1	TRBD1	CSAGQGAHYEQYF	TGCAGTGCTGGTCAGGGGGCCCACTACGAGCAGTACTTC
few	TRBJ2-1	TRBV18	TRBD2	CASSKRDYQHEQFF	TGTGCCAGCTCAAAAAGGGACTACCAACATGAGCAGTTCTTC
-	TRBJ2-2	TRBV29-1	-	CSASPWTGELFF	TGCAGCGCCTCCCCCTGGACCGGGGAGCTGTTTTTT
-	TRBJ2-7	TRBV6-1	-	CASSAARTYEQYF	TGTGCCAGCAGTGCGGCTAGAACCTACGAGCAGTACTTC
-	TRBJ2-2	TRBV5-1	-	CASSLEGSLNTGELFF	TGCGCCAGCAGCTTGGAAGGGTCCCTGAACACCGGGGAGCTGTTTTTT
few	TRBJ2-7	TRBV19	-	CATMTGQGYEQYF	TGTGCCACCATGACAGGTCAAGGCTACGAGCAGTACTTC
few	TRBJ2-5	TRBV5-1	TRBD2	CASSLDPGLAGETQYF	TGCGCCAGCAGCTTGGATCCGGGACTAGCTGGGGAGACCCAGTACTTC
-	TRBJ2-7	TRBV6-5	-	CASSYNRVDYEQYF	TGTGCCAGCAGTTACAACAGGGTGGACTACGAGCAGTACTTC
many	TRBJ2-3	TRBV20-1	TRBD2	CSARDILAGGPRDTQYF	TGCAGTGCTAGGGACATCTTAGCGGGAGGGCCGAGAGATACGCAGTATTTT
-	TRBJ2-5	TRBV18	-	CASSPPMGTETQYF	TGTGCCAGCTCACCACCGATGGGGACGGAGACCCAGTACTTC